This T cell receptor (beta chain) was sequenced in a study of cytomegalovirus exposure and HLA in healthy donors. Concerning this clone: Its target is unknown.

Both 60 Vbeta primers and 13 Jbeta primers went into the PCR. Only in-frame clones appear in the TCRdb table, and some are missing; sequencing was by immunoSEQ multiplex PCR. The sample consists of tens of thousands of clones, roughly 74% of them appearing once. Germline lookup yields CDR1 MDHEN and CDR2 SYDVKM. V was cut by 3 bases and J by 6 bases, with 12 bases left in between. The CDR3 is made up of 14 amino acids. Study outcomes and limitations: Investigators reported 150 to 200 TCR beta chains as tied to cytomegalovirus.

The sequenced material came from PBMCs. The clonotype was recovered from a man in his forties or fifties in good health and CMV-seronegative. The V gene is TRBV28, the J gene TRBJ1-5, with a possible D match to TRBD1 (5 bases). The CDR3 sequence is CASSFSGIGQPQHF. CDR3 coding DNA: TGTGCCAGCAGTTTTTCAGGGATCGGTCAGCCCCAGCATTTT.